This T cell receptor beta chain was found in a study of blood T cell repertoires in COVID-19. Profiled with immunoSEQ multiplex PCR; TCRdb holds only in-frame clones, not every one. The sample has 200,000 to 250,000 clones, roughly 82% seen once. V was pared by 1 base and J by 11 bases, with 26 bases between. The germline CDR1 and CDR2 sequences are LNHDA and SQIVND (reference sequence). This CDR3 contains 17 residues. This receptor was taken from a man aged 50 or older with active or convalescent COVID-19. Material for sequencing was peripheral blood. The chain recombines TRBV19 with TRBJ1-1, with D unclear. DNA for the CDR3: TGTGCCAGTAGTATAGTTTATCGCGAGGGCACCCCAAAGGAGGCTTTCTTT. This codes for CASSIVYREGTPKEAFF. Full variable domain (missing parts from reference TRBV19 and TRBJ1-1): DGGITQSPKYLFRKEGQNVTLSCEQNLNHDAMYWYRQDPGQGLRLIYYSQIVNDFQKGDIAEGYSVSREKKESFPLTVTSAQKNPTAFYLCASSIVYREGTPKEAFFGQGTRLTVV.